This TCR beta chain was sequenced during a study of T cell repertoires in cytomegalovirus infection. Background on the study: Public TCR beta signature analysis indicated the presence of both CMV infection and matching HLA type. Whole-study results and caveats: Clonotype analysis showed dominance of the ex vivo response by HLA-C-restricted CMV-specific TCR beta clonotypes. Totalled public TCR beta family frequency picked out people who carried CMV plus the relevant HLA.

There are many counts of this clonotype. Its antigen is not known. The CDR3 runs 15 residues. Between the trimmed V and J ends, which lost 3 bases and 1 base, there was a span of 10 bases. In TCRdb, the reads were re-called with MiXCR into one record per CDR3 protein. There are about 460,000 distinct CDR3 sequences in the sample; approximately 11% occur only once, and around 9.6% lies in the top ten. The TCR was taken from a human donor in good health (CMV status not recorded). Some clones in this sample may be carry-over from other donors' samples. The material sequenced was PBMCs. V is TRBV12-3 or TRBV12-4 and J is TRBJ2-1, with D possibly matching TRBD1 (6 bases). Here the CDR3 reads CASSFNRESYNEQFF. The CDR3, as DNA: TGTGCCAGCAGTTTTAACAGGGAATCCTACAATGAGCAGTTCTTC.